Listed below are T cell receptor beta chains from one sample, sequenced in a study of blood T cell repertoires in COVID-19. Assay: immunoSEQ multiplex PCR; the TCRdb copy retains only in-frame clones and omits some. This table has a few hundred thousand clones, about 88% appearing once. The specimen was PBMCs or T cells enriched from blood (not recorded which). The origin of the receptors is a woman aged 60-70 years in a cohort exposed to, infected with or recovered from COVID-19 (not recorded which). CDR3s include the opening cysteine and the closing phenylalanine or tryptophan. Fields, in order: V gene, clone size, CDR3 length, J gene, D gene, CDR3 DNA, CDR3 protein. D genes are given only for firm matches. Size tells how often a clone was seen (once, few, many) or the class of an expanded clone, and some rows leave it out.

V gene: TRBV7-8; clone size: once; CDR3 length: 16; J gene: TRBJ1-1; D gene: TRBD1; CDR3 DNA: TGTGCCAGCAGCTTAGTATCGGCAGGGGGTGGAACTGAAGCTTTCTTT; CDR3 protein: CASSLVSAGGGTEAFF
V gene: TRBV3-1/TRBV3-2; clone size: NA; CDR3 length: 16; J gene: TRBJ2-2; D gene: TRBD2; CDR3 DNA: TGTGCCAGCAGGATGAGCGGGAGGATACGGACCGGGGAGCTGTTTTTT; CDR3 protein: CASRMSGRIRTGELFF
V gene: TRBV30; clone size: NA; CDR3 length: 11; J gene: TRBJ1-3; D gene: NA; CDR3 DNA: TGTGCCGCGGGGGATGGAAACACCATATATTTT; CDR3 protein: CAAGDGNTIYF
V gene: TRBV6-5; clone size: NA; CDR3 length: 15; J gene: TRBJ1-2; D gene: TRBD1; CDR3 DNA: TGTGCCAGCAGTTACTCAGCAGGGGGCGGCGGTGGCTACACCTTC; CDR3 protein: CASSYSAGGGGGYTF
V gene: TRBV5-1; clone size: NA; CDR3 length: 12; J gene: TRBJ2-1; D gene: NA; CDR3 DNA: TGCGCCACCAGACAGAGCCTGAATGAGCAGTTCTTC; CDR3 protein: CATRQSLNEQFF
V gene: TRBV28; clone size: NA; CDR3 length: 11; J gene: TRBJ2-7; D gene: NA; CDR3 DNA: TGTGCCAGCAGTTTTGCCAGAGAGCAGTACTTC; CDR3 protein: CASSFAREQYF
V gene: TRBV5-5; clone size: NA; CDR3 length: 15; J gene: TRBJ1-4; D gene: TRBD1; CDR3 DNA: TGTGCCAGCAGCTTGGCCGGGACAGGGGTCGAAAAACTGTTTTTT; CDR3 protein: CASSLAGTGVEKLFF
V gene: TRBV21-1; clone size: NA; CDR3 length: 14; J gene: TRBJ2-7; D gene: NA; CDR3 DNA: TGTGCCAGCAGCATTTTCGCTAGCGGGTACGAGCAGTACTTC; CDR3 protein: CASSIFASGYEQYF
V gene: TRBV5-6; clone size: NA; CDR3 length: 16; J gene: TRBJ2-5; D gene: NA; CDR3 DNA: TGTGCCAGCAGCTTGGATAGGCCCTTGGGGAGGGAGACCCAGTACTTC; CDR3 protein: CASSLDRPLGRETQYF
V gene: TRBV5-6; clone size: once; CDR3 length: 16; J gene: TRBJ1-5; D gene: TRBD1; CDR3 DNA: TGTGCCAGCAGCGGCCGGACAGGGGGCTTTGGTCAGCCCCAGCATTTT; CDR3 protein: CASSGRTGGFGQPQHF
V gene: TRBV2; clone size: NA; CDR3 length: 14; J gene: TRBJ2-7; D gene: NA; CDR3 DNA: TGTGCCACGGCCTACGGGACACGCTCCTACGAGCAGTACTTC; CDR3 protein: CATAYGTRSYEQYF
V gene: TRBV7-2; clone size: NA; CDR3 length: 14; J gene: TRBJ2-7; D gene: TRBD2; CDR3 DNA: TGTGCCAGCAGTGCTAGCGGGAGAATCCACGAGCAGTACTTC; CDR3 protein: CASSASGRIHEQYF
V gene: TRBV5-5; clone size: NA; CDR3 length: 17; J gene: TRBJ2-5; D gene: TRBD1; CDR3 DNA: TGTGCCAGCACTCCCTGGACAGGCCAGGGTCAGGGAGAGACCCAGTACTTC; CDR3 protein: CASTPWTGQGQGETQYF
V gene: TRBV5-4; clone size: NA; CDR3 length: 13; J gene: TRBJ1-1; D gene: TRBD1; CDR3 DNA: TGTGCCAGCAGCTTACAGGGGTCAGTTGAAGCTTTCTTT; CDR3 protein: CASSLQGSVEAFF
V gene: TRBV4-1; clone size: NA; CDR3 length: 14; J gene: TRBJ1-2; D gene: TRBD1; CDR3 DNA: TGCGCCAGCTACGGGACAGGATCTAACTATGGCTACACCTTC; CDR3 protein: CASYGTGSNYGYTF
V gene: TRBV6-4; clone size: NA; CDR3 length: 13; J gene: TRBJ2-1; D gene: NA; CDR3 DNA: TGTGCCAGCCGCAAAACAAGCGTGTCTGAGCAGTTCTTC; CDR3 protein: CASRKTSVSEQFF
V gene: TRBV4-2; clone size: NA; CDR3 length: 17; J gene: TRBJ2-1; D gene: TRBD2; CDR3 DNA: TGTGCCAGCAGCCGGGGACTAGCGGGAGGAATCTACAATGAGCAGTTCTTC; CDR3 protein: CASSRGLAGGIYNEQFF
V gene: TRBV24-1; clone size: NA; CDR3 length: 16; J gene: TRBJ2-1; D gene: TRBD1; CDR3 DNA: TGTGCCACCAGTGACCACAGGGGCGGTTACTCTAATGAGCAGTTCTTC; CDR3 protein: CATSDHRGGYSNEQFF
V gene: TRBV7-9; clone size: NA; CDR3 length: 13; J gene: TRBJ2-3; D gene: NA; CDR3 DNA: TGTGCCAGCAGCATGACTTCCCCAGATACGCAGTATTTT; CDR3 protein: CASSMTSPDTQYF
V gene: TRBV15; clone size: NA; CDR3 length: 19; J gene: TRBJ2-7; D gene: TRBD2; CDR3 DNA: TGTGCCACCAGCAGAGTAATCGGACTAGCGGGCATCAGCTCCTACGAGCAGTACTTC; CDR3 protein: CATSRVIGLAGISSYEQYF
V gene: TRBV5-5; clone size: NA; CDR3 length: 17; J gene: TRBJ1-1; D gene: TRBD1; CDR3 DNA: TGTGCCAGCAGCATTCCGGGACAGCTTCTCATGAACACTGAAGCTTTCTTT; CDR3 protein: CASSIPGQLLMNTEAFF
V gene: TRBV5-4; clone size: many; CDR3 length: 14; J gene: TRBJ2-7; D gene: TRBD2; CDR3 DNA: TGTGCCAGCAGCTTTGCACTAGCGGGGAACGAGCAGTACTTC; CDR3 protein: CASSFALAGNEQYF
V gene: TRBV7-2; clone size: few; CDR3 length: 18; J gene: TRBJ2-1; D gene: TRBD2; CDR3 DNA: TGTGCCAGCAGCTCCTTGGGGTTAGCGGGAGGGCTATACAATGAGCAGTTCTTC; CDR3 protein: CASSSLGLAGGLYNEQFF
V gene: TRBV30; clone size: NA; CDR3 length: 13; J gene: TRBJ1-5; D gene: NA; CDR3 DNA: TGTGCCTGGAGTGTAACGGGGAATCAGCCCCAGCATTTT; CDR3 protein: CAWSVTGNQPQHF
V gene: TRBV7-9; clone size: once; CDR3 length: 14; J gene: TRBJ1-1; D gene: NA; CDR3 DNA: TGTGCCAGCAGCTTGCCAGGGGAGAACACTGAAGCTTTCTTT; CDR3 protein: CASSLPGENTEAFF
V gene: TRBV19; clone size: NA; CDR3 length: 14; J gene: TRBJ2-3; D gene: TRBD2; CDR3 DNA: TGTGCCAGTAGTACCGCGGGGGGCACAGATACGCAGTATTTT; CDR3 protein: CASSTAGGTDTQYF
V gene: TRBV18; clone size: NA; CDR3 length: 15; J gene: TRBJ2-1; D gene: TRBD2; CDR3 DNA: TGTGCCAGCTCACCACCGGGCGGGAGGGCGGATGAGCAGTTCTTC; CDR3 protein: CASSPPGGRADEQFF
V gene: TRBV3-1/TRBV3-2; clone size: NA; CDR3 length: 14; J gene: TRBJ1-5; D gene: NA; CDR3 DNA: TGTGCCAGCAGCCAGGGGACTTCCAATCAGCCCCAGCATTTT; CDR3 protein: CASSQGTSNQPQHF
V gene: TRBV6-5; clone size: NA; CDR3 length: 14; J gene: TRBJ2-5; D gene: NA; CDR3 DNA: TGTGCCAGCAGTTACTCGACAGCTCAAGAGACCCAGTACTTC; CDR3 protein: CASSYSTAQETQYF
V gene: TRBV6-6; clone size: NA; CDR3 length: 15; J gene: TRBJ2-6; D gene: NA; CDR3 DNA: TGTGCCAGCAGTTCCTCCTATGATGGGGCCAACGTCCTGACTTTC; CDR3 protein: CASSSSYDGANVLTF
V gene: TRBV5-6; clone size: NA; CDR3 length: 16; J gene: TRBJ2-1; D gene: TRBD1; CDR3 DNA: TGTGCCAGCAGGGAACACAGGGGGTCCCCCTCGAGAGAGCAGTTCTTC; CDR3 protein: CASREHRGSPSREQFF
V gene: TRBV6-5; clone size: NA; CDR3 length: 14; J gene: TRBJ2-6; D gene: NA; CDR3 DNA: TGTGCCAGCAGCCAGACTGCTGGGGCCAACGTCCTGACTTTC; CDR3 protein: CASSQTAGANVLTF
V gene: TRBV7-2; clone size: NA; CDR3 length: 14; J gene: TRBJ2-6; D gene: TRBD1; CDR3 DNA: TGTGCCAGCGACAGGGACTCTGGGGCCAACGTCCTGACTTTC; CDR3 protein: CASDRDSGANVLTF
V gene: TRBV4-3; clone size: once; CDR3 length: 15; J gene: TRBJ1-5; D gene: NA; CDR3 DNA: TGCGCCAGCAGCCCCCTCTTGGGGGGAGGTCAGCCCCAGCATTTT; CDR3 protein: CASSPLLGGGQPQHF
V gene: TRBV28; clone size: NA; CDR3 length: 14; J gene: TRBJ2-3; D gene: TRBD2; CDR3 DNA: TGTGCCAGCAGTTTACTAGCGGGAGCAGATACGCAGTATTTT; CDR3 protein: CASSLLAGADTQYF
V gene: TRBV6-2/TRBV6-3; clone size: NA; CDR3 length: 13; J gene: TRBJ2-1; D gene: NA; CDR3 DNA: TGTGCCAGCAGTTACTCGAGAATCAATGAGCAGTTCTTC; CDR3 protein: CASSYSRINEQFF
V gene: TRBV7-8; clone size: NA; CDR3 length: 15; J gene: TRBJ2-1; D gene: TRBD2; CDR3 DNA: TGTGCCAGCAGCCTAGCGGGAGGGAACGGATATGAGCAGTTCTTC; CDR3 protein: CASSLAGGNGYEQFF
V gene: TRBV27; clone size: few; CDR3 length: 13; J gene: TRBJ2-7; D gene: NA; CDR3 DNA: TGTGCCAGCAGTTTATCGTTCGGTTATAAGCAGTACTTC; CDR3 protein: CASSLSFGYKQYF
V gene: TRBV5-5; clone size: NA; CDR3 length: 15; J gene: TRBJ1-2; D gene: NA; CDR3 DNA: TGTGCCAGCAGCTTGGATCCCTCAGATTTCTATGGCTACACCTTC; CDR3 protein: CASSLDPSDFYGYTF
V gene: TRBV5-4; clone size: NA; CDR3 length: 17; J gene: TRBJ2-2; D gene: TRBD1; CDR3 DNA: TGTGCCAGCAGCTCGCAATACAGGGGGGTCGGCACCGGGGAGCTGTTTTTT; CDR3 protein: CASSSQYRGVGTGELFF
V gene: TRBV11-2; clone size: NA; CDR3 length: 15; J gene: TRBJ1-2; D gene: NA; CDR3 DNA: TGTGCCAGCAGCTCCCGACAGCAAACTAACTATGGCTACACCTTC; CDR3 protein: CASSSRQQTNYGYTF
V gene: TRBV19; clone size: NA; CDR3 length: 15; J gene: TRBJ1-2; D gene: NA; CDR3 DNA: TGTGCCAGTAGTAACAGGCCCTCAGCTAACTATGGCTACACCTTC; CDR3 protein: CASSNRPSANYGYTF
V gene: TRBV18; clone size: NA; CDR3 length: 16; J gene: TRBJ1-4; D gene: NA; CDR3 DNA: TGTGCCAGCTCACCAGGAAAGACAGAGCTTAATGAAAAACTGTTTTTT; CDR3 protein: CASSPGKTELNEKLFF
V gene: TRBV18; clone size: NA; CDR3 length: 15; J gene: TRBJ2-7; D gene: TRBD2; CDR3 DNA: TGTGCCAGCTCACGGGGGACTAGCGCTTACTACGAGCAGTACTTC; CDR3 protein: CASSRGTSAYYEQYF
V gene: TRBV7-2; clone size: NA; CDR3 length: 17; J gene: TRBJ2-3; D gene: TRBD2; CDR3 DNA: TGTGCCAGCAGACCGAGTGGTCGCGGGAGGGCCGTAGATACGCAGTATTTT; CDR3 protein: CASRPSGRGRAVDTQYF
V gene: TRBV28; clone size: NA; CDR3 length: 16; J gene: TRBJ2-3; D gene: NA; CDR3 DNA: TGTGCCAGCAGTCGGGGGGCACTGGGCGGGGGAGATACGCAGTATTTT; CDR3 protein: CASSRGALGGGDTQYF
V gene: TRBV28; clone size: NA; CDR3 length: 17; J gene: TRBJ1-6; D gene: TRBD1; CDR3 DNA: TGTGCCAGCAGTTTAGGACAGGTCTTCGAAGTTTATTCACCCCTCCACTTT; CDR3 protein: CASSLGQVFEVYSPLHF
V gene: TRBV9; clone size: NA; CDR3 length: 15; J gene: TRBJ2-1; D gene: TRBD2; CDR3 DNA: TGTGCCAGCAGCGTAGTCCCCGGGAGGGGCGATGAGCAGTTCTTC; CDR3 protein: CASSVVPGRGDEQFF
V gene: TRBV4-3; clone size: many; CDR3 length: 15; J gene: TRBJ2-3; D gene: NA; CDR3 DNA: TGCGCCAGCAGCCAAGCGGGGTCGGGTATTGATACGCAGTATTTT; CDR3 protein: CASSQAGSGIDTQYF
V gene: TRBV27; clone size: NA; CDR3 length: 12; J gene: TRBJ1-1; D gene: TRBD1; CDR3 DNA: TGTGCCAGCAGTCTCCTACAGGGGGAAGCTTTCTTT; CDR3 protein: CASSLLQGEAFF
V gene: TRBV30; clone size: NA; CDR3 length: 15; J gene: TRBJ1-2; D gene: TRBD1; CDR3 DNA: TGTGCCTGGAGCAACCCAGGACAGGGGCATAGCGGCTACACCTTC; CDR3 protein: CAWSNPGQGHSGYTF
V gene: TRBV7-7; clone size: NA; CDR3 length: 15; J gene: TRBJ1-3; D gene: NA; CDR3 DNA: TGTGCTAGCAGCCCTGGGAGGGAGCCTGGAAACACCATATATTTT; CDR3 protein: CASSPGREPGNTIYF
V gene: TRBV5-1; clone size: once; CDR3 length: 15; J gene: TRBJ2-2; D gene: TRBD2; CDR3 DNA: TGCGCCAGCAGCATGACTAGCGGGAACACCGGGGAGCTGTTTTTT; CDR3 protein: CASSMTSGNTGELFF
V gene: TRBV28; clone size: NA; CDR3 length: 18; J gene: TRBJ2-7; D gene: TRBD2; CDR3 DNA: TGTGCCAGCAGTTTACCAACTGCAATAGCGGGAGGGCCGGGAGAGCAGTACTTC; CDR3 protein: CASSLPTAIAGGPGEQYF
V gene: TRBV27; clone size: NA; CDR3 length: 11; J gene: TRBJ2-5; D gene: NA; CDR3 DNA: TGTGCCAGCAAGGGGGGGTCGACCCAGTACTTC; CDR3 protein: CASKGGSTQYF
V gene: TRBV5-6; clone size: NA; CDR3 length: 16; J gene: TRBJ1-4; D gene: NA; CDR3 DNA: TGTGCCAGCAGCTTGAACAGCTTTGCAACTAATGAAAAACTGTTTTTT; CDR3 protein: CASSLNSFATNEKLFF
V gene: TRBV7-3; clone size: NA; CDR3 length: 13; J gene: TRBJ2-5; D gene: TRBD2; CDR3 DNA: TGTGCCAGCAGCTTAGCGGGAGTTGAGACCCAGTACTTC; CDR3 protein: CASSLAGVETQYF
V gene: TRBV21-1; clone size: NA; CDR3 length: 15; J gene: TRBJ2-2; D gene: NA; CDR3 DNA: TGTGCCAGCAGCAACACTAGCGGGAACACCGGGGAGCTGTTTTTT; CDR3 protein: CASSNTSGNTGELFF
V gene: TRBV7-2; clone size: NA; CDR3 length: 14; J gene: TRBJ2-2; D gene: TRBD2; CDR3 DNA: TGTGCCAGCAGCATAGTTACTAGCGCCGGGGAGCTGTTTTTT; CDR3 protein: CASSIVTSAGELFF